The 30 T cell receptor beta chains listed next were all sequenced from one sample in a study of T-cell reconstitution after alpha-beta-depleted transplantation in children. Preparation of the TCRbeta library was carried out with unique molecular identifiers. TCRdb reprocessed the PCR reads via MiXCR and lists one record per CDR3 protein. The data contain under 75,000 distinct CDR3 sequences, about 11% of them singletons. Sequences were derived from PBMCs, sampled before TCRalphabeta/CD19-depleted stem cell transplant. The receptors here all came from a boy younger than 18 with acute myeloid leukemia, due to receive a stem cell transplant.

This clonotype appeared many times. CDR3 nucleotides: TGTGCCAGCCGAACTAGGGGGCAAGAGACCCAGTACTTC. Protein product: CASRTRGQETQYF. This chain connects TRBV3-1 to TRBJ2-5, with D tentatively TRBD1 (6 bases). V dropped 8 bases and J dropped 2 bases, with 12 bases sitting between them. Germline V gene data show CDR1 as LGHDT and CDR2 as YNNKEL (reference sequence). CDR3 length: 13 residues.

This clonotype was detected ten times or more. The gene calls are TRBV28 and TRBJ1-4, with unresolved D. Trimming removed 6 bases from V and 6 bases from J, with 20 bases in between. Germline CDR1 reads MDHEN; CDR2 reads SYDVKM. The CDR3 has 16 amino acids. CDR3: CASSPIWAPGYEKLFF. CDR3 sequence (DNA): TGTGCCAGCAGCCCTATCTGGGCCCCCGGATATGAAAAACTGTTTTTT.

In its sample, this clonotype was seen many times. The chain employs TRBV12-3 or TRBV12-4 and TRBJ2-7; D not certain. CDR3 size: 13 residues. V was pared by 10 bases and J by 0 bases, with 13 bases between. The CDR3: CAIRAGISYEQYF. In DNA, the CDR3 is TGTGCCATCCGGGCAGGTATCTCCTACGAGCAGTACTTC.

This clonotype occurred a few times. The chain carries TRBV12-3 or TRBV12-4 and TRBJ2-1; 13 bases are a match to TRBD2. Trimming cost V 3 bases and J 8 bases; bases outside gene matches: 16. This CDR3 region has 19 residues. The CDR3 region has the DNA TGTGCCAGCAGTTTGGACGTTTCACTGACTAGCGGGAGGAGAGATGAGCAGTTCTTC. Its protein is CASSLDVSLTSGRRDEQFF.

This clonotype was seen at least ten times. The chain has TRBV12-3 or TRBV12-4 and TRBJ2-1, with 11 bases identical to TRBD2. V gave up 3 bases and J gave up 14 bases; unmatched junction bases: 12. The CDR3 runs 15 residues. The CDR3 DNA sequence: TGTGCCAGCAGTTTCCCCGGGACTAGCGGTCACTGGGAGTTCTTC. It yields the protein CASSFPGTSGHWEFF.

The table lists this clonotype with a count of one. This may stem from a read error, because a much larger clone lies one nucleotide away. The chain couples TRBV4-1 to TRBJ2-1; 8 bases match TRBD1. Germline assignment: CDR1 MGHRA and CDR2 YSYEKL. The CDR3 totals 16 residues. The CDR3 loop is CASSARQGISYHEQFF. CDR3 coding DNA: TGCGCCAGCAGCGCCAGACAGGGGATCTCCTACCATGAGCAGTTCTTC.

This clonotype has a count of ten or more. The rearrangement joins TRBV29-1 to TRBJ2-3; 9 positions match TRBD2. This CDR3 spans 14 amino acids. The germline gives CDR1 SQVTM, CDR2 ANQGSEA. The junction had 4 bases not matched to a gene; V was cut back by 6 bases and J by 0 bases. This CDR3 is CSVCTSGSTDTQYF. The DNA of the CDR3 is TGCAGCGTATGTACTAGCGGGAGCACAGATACGCAGTATTTT.

This clonotype has a count of ten or more. Written as DNA, the CDR3 is TGTGCCAGCAGCTTAGTAGGCTCCCAAGAGACCCAGTACTTC. Translated, it gives CASSLVGSQETQYF. This rearrangement joins TRBV7-2 to TRBJ2-5; D gene uncertain. V was clipped by 1 base and J by 1 base, with 7 bases between them. Germline CDR1 reads SGHTA; CDR2 reads FQGNSA. The CDR3 loop spans 14 amino acids.

At least ten counts were recorded for this clonotype. The chain joins TRBV5-1 to TRBJ1-2; TRBD1 matches 10 bases. V shed 3 bases, J shed 3 bases, and the junction held 2 bases outside the gene matches. CDR1 is SGHRS, CDR2 YFSETQ, per germline. This CDR3 region has 14 residues. The CDR3 loop reads CASSWTGGYYGYTF. The CDR3 region has the DNA TGCGCCAGCAGCTGGACAGGGGGTTACTATGGCTACACCTTC.

This clonotype has just a few counts. The chain recombines TRBV29-1 with TRBJ1-1; maybe TRBD1 (5 bases). Germline V gene sequence: CDR1 SQVTM, CDR2 ANQGSEA. This CDR3 has 14 residues. Between the trimmed V and J ends, which lost 1 base and 1 base, there was a span of 10 bases. CDR3 coding DNA: TGCAGCGTTGAAGCCTGGGGGGGGAACACTGAAGCTTTCTTT. Translating it yields CSVEAWGGNTEAFF.

This clonotype was observed at least ten times. V and J are TRBV27 and TRBJ1-1; 9 bases agree with TRBD1. The CDR3 consists of 14 residues. J lost 4 bases, V lost 5 bases, and 5 bases had no gene match. CDR1 and CDR2 from the germline V gene are MNHEY and SMNVEV (reference sequence). The CDR3 sequence is CASSQRTGVTEAFF. Written as DNA, the CDR3 is TGTGCCAGCAGTCAAAGGACAGGGGTCACTGAAGCTTTCTTT.

This clonotype showed up many times. This rearrangement joins TRBV15 to TRBJ1-1; D is unresolved. The V and J ends lost 1 base and 5 bases respectively, with 8 bases between them. The CDR3 has 13 amino acids. From germline, CDR1 is LNHNV and CDR2 YYDKDF (reference sequence). The CDR3 DNA reads TGTGCCACCAGCAGAGTGGCAAATACTGAAGCTTTCTTT. It yields the protein CATSRVANTEAFF.

The chain employs TRBV24-1 and TRBJ2-1; 9 positions agree with TRBD2. Germline V CDR1 and CDR2: KGHDR, SFDVKD. This CDR3 spans 19 amino acids. CDR3 sequence (DNA): TGTGGGGCCAGTGATTTCGGACTAGCGTTGGGACGTAGAAACAATGAGCAGTTCTTC. This encodes CGASDFGLALGRRNNEQFF.

In its sample, this clonotype was seen many times. The J gene is TRBJ2-1, the V gene TRBV5-1, with 8 positions matching TRBD1. CDR1 is SGHRS and CDR2 is YFSETQ in the germline V gene. The CDR3 extends over 15 amino acids. Trimming at V came to 3 bases and at J to 6 bases, leaving 8 bases not matched to a gene. The CDR3 DNA follows: TGCGCCAGCAGCTCGGGACAGGCACACACCAATGAGCAGTTCTTC. Protein product: CASSSGQAHTNEQFF.

Many counts were recorded for this clonotype. V gene TRBV27 combines with J gene TRBJ2-1; 12 positions agree with TRBD2. J gave up 8 bases and V 2 bases, and 10 bases lay outside the gene matches. CDR1 MNHEY and CDR2 SMNVEV come from the germline V gene (reference sequence). The CDR3 covers 17 residues. In nucleotides, the CDR3 is TGTGCCAGCAGTTTAACGGGGGGACTAGCGGGTGCTGATGAGCAGTTCTTC. This codes for CASSLTGGLAGADEQFF.

This clonotype was observed many times. The chain joins TRBV27 to TRBJ2-5, with a tentative D call TRBD2 (5 bases). From germline, CDR1 is MNHEY and CDR2 SMNVEV (reference sequence). This CDR3 contains 12 residues. V lost 5 bases and J lost 7, with 11 bases in between. CDR3 DNA sequence: TGTGCCAGCAGTGCCCCCCGGGGGACCCAGTACTTC. Protein: CASSAPRGTQYF.

The table lists this clonotype with many counts. This sequence joins TRBV20-1 and TRBJ1-6, with 7 nucleotides matching TRBD1. The CDR3 runs to 14 residues. Unmatched junction bases numbered 8, after V lost 0 bases and J lost 12 bases. Germline V gives CDR1 DFQATT, CDR2 SNEGSKA (reference sequence). The CDR3 DNA follows: TGCAGTGCTAGAGATTTCCGACAGGGAGGACCCCTCCACTTT. Encoded protein: CSARDFRQGGPLHF.

J is TRBJ2-1 and V is TRBV29-1; 9 bases line up with TRBD1. Germline V gene lookup returns CDR1 SQVTM and CDR2 ANQGSEA. The CDR3 runs to 15 residues. With V trimmed by 3 bases and J by 7 bases, 10 bases remained unmatched. The CDR3 nucleotides read TGCAGCGTTGATCGTCTGGGACAGGGATGGAATGAGCAGTTCTTC. Protein sequence: CSVDRLGQGWNEQFF.

This clonotype was counted at least ten times. V gene TRBV12-3 or TRBV12-4 combines with J gene TRBJ1-6; D uncertain. The CDR3 runs to 13 residues. V lost 1 base, J lost 7 bases, and 5 bases lay in between. CDR3 protein: CASSLVENSPLHF. The CDR3 DNA is TGTGCCAGCAGTTTAGTCGAGAATTCACCCCTCCACTTT.

This clonotype came up many times. This rearrangement joins TRBV7-8 to TRBJ2-5, with D possibly being TRBD1 (5 bases). CDR3 length: 16 amino acids. Per the germline V gene, CDR1 is SGHVS and CDR2 is FQNEAQ. Trimming removed 1 base from V and 6 bases from J, with 18 bases in between. The CDR3 spells CASSLEGQGYDKTQYF. The DNA of the CDR3 is TGTGCCAGCAGCTTAGAAGGTCAGGGATACGATAAGACCCAGTACTTC. The variable domain in full, with the rest retrieved from reference TRBV7-8 and TRBJ2-5, is GAGVSQSPRYKVAKRGQDVALRCDPISGHVSLFWYQQALGQGPEFLTYFQNEAQLDKSGLPSDRFFAERPEGSVSTLKIQRTQQEDSAVYLCASSLEGQGYDKTQYFGPGTRLLVL.

This clonotype was seen a few times. The gene calls are TRBV19 and TRBJ1-3; 8 bases align to TRBD1. The length of the CDR3 is 14 residues. Per the germline V gene, CDR1 is LNHDA and CDR2 is SQIVND (reference sequence). The V gene end was trimmed by 10 bases and the J gene end by 0 bases; junction bases not matched to a gene: 5. CDR3 protein: CATGTGLSGNTIYF. The CDR3 bases are TGTGCCACCGGGACAGGTCTCTCTGGAAACACCATATATTTT.

This clonotype was observed many times. V and J are TRBV10-3 and TRBJ2-4; D remains unclear. There are 15 residues in the CDR3. Germline lookup yields CDR1 ENHRY and CDR2 SYGVKD. The V and J ends lost 3 bases and 0 bases respectively, with 9 bases between them. CDR3 nucleotides: TGTGCCATCAGTGAACCCCTCCTAGCCAAAAACATTCAGTACTTC. Translation gives CAISEPLLAKNIQYF.

This clonotype was detected only a few times. The chain has TRBV5-1 and TRBJ2-7; a weak D match, TRBD2 (6 bases). The CDR3 loop spans 14 amino acids. In germline, CDR1 is SGHRS, CDR2 YFSETQ. Trimming left V 4 bases short and J 3 bases short, with 14 bases between. The CDR3 bases are TGCGCCAGCAGCGGAAGGGACTTCCACTACGAGCAGTACGTC. Amino acid sequence: CASSGRDFHYEQYV.

This clonotype appeared many times. The rearrangement links TRBV27 to TRBJ1-1; D perhaps matches TRBD1 (5 bases). Trimming took off 1 base at V and 6 bases at J, with 9 bases between the two ends. The CDR3 loop spans 13 amino acids. Germline V lookup: CDR1 MNHEY, CDR2 SMNVEV (reference sequence). This CDR3 is CASSLLGVPEAFF. CDR3 in DNA: TGTGCCAGCAGTTTATTGGGGGTCCCTGAAGCTTTCTTT.

In this sample, this clonotype turned up many times. The rearrangement uses TRBV7-2 and TRBJ1-2; TRBD1 is a possible D gene (5 bases). The CDR3 covers 14 residues. Trimming cost V 2 bases and J 2 bases, with 9 bases left between them. Germline V gives CDR1 SGHTA, CDR2 FQGNSA. CDR3 loop: CASSLHRDNYGYTF. CDR3 bases: TGTGCCAGCAGCTTACACCGGGACAACTATGGCTACACCTTC.

This clonotype was observed many times. The rearrangement joins TRBV5-1 to TRBJ2-7; the match to TRBD1 covers 9 bases. Trimming removed 5 bases from V and 6 bases from J; junction bases left unmatched: 12. Germline V gene sequence: CDR1 SGHRS, CDR2 YFSETQ. The length of the CDR3 is 15 residues. The CDR3 spells CASRPDGTGRREQYF. The CDR3 DNA sequence: TGCGCCAGCAGGCCCGACGGGACAGGGAGACGCGAGCAGTACTTC.

This clonotype was observed at least ten times. DNA for the CDR3: TGTGCCAGCAGCTTGGCCCCCTCTGGGTCCTACGAGCAGTACTTC. It is translated as CASSLAPSGSYEQYF. The chain joins TRBV5-6 to TRBJ2-7; D remains unclear. The CDR3 has 15 amino acids. Germline assignment: CDR1 SGHDT and CDR2 YYEEEE. V was trimmed by 0 bases and J by 1 base, leaving 11 bases between them.

This clonotype was found many times. This chain connects TRBV5-1 to TRBJ2-2; 7 bases are a match to TRBD2. Germline-derived CDR1 and CDR2 are SGHRS and YFSETQ. The CDR3 runs 15 residues. J lost 6 bases, V lost 3 bases, and 8 bases had no gene match. CDR3: CASSSYPGGSGELFF. The CDR3 DNA is TGCGCCAGCAGCTCCTACCCGGGAGGATCCGGGGAGCTGTTTTTT.

Many counts were recorded for this clonotype. The chain employs TRBV7-3 and TRBJ2-1; the match to TRBD1 covers 7 bases. Per germline, CDR1 SGHTA and CDR2 FQGTGA. The CDR3 consists of 18 residues. Trimming took 2 bases from V and 9 from J; bases not matched to a gene: 19. The CDR3 here is CASSLYPGQPTRSTEQFF. In DNA, the CDR3 is TGTGCCAGCAGCTTATACCCGGGACAGCCAACCCGGTCGACTGAGCAGTTCTTC.

There are many counts of this clonotype. V is TRBV27 and J is TRBJ2-3; D is uncertain. The CDR3 loop spans 12 amino acids. CDR1 is MNHEY, CDR2 SMNVEV, per germline (reference sequence). Trimming took 6 bases from V and 5 from J, leaving 9 bases between them. CDR3 region: CASRLIGDTQYF. The CDR3, as DNA: TGTGCCAGCAGGTTAATAGGAGATACGCAGTATTTT.